Listed below are T cell receptor beta chains from one sample, sequenced in a study of blood T cell repertoires in COVID-19. Here immunoSEQ multiplex PCR was the method, and the copy in TCRdb shows in-frame clones only, minus some. The sample consists of roughly 120,000 clones, more than 60% of them appearing once. The sample was peripheral blood. These receptors all stem from a man aged 70-80 years with acute or convalescent COVID-19. CDR3s include the opening cysteine and the closing phenylalanine or tryptophan. The order of the fields is CDR3 DNA, CDR3 protein, V gene, clone size, J gene, D gene. The D gene is left open where the match is weak. A clone size is listed for some rows: how often the clone was seen (once, few, many), or a class if it is expanded.

CDR3 DNA: TGTGCCAGCAGCCCCTGGGGGGGTCTATACAATGAGCAGTTCTTC; CDR3 protein: CASSPWGGLYNEQFF; V gene: TRBV7-9; clone size: -; J gene: TRBJ2-1; D gene: TRBD2
CDR3 DNA: TGTGCCAGCAGCTCCCCCAGGCAGGGGAACATGAACACTGAAGCTTTCTTT; CDR3 protein: CASSSPRQGNMNTEAFF; V gene: TRBV21-1; clone size: few; J gene: TRBJ1-1; D gene: -
CDR3 DNA: TGTGCCAGCTCGATGACTAGCGGGGATCAAGAGACCCAGTACTTC; CDR3 protein: CASSMTSGDQETQYF; V gene: TRBV6-4; clone size: -; J gene: TRBJ2-5; D gene: TRBD2
CDR3 DNA: TGCGCCAGCAGGCCCGGGAGACTAGCGGGGGGGCAAGAGACCCAGTACTTC; CDR3 protein: CASRPGRLAGGQETQYF; V gene: TRBV4-3; clone size: -; J gene: TRBJ2-5; D gene: TRBD2
CDR3 DNA: TGTGCCAGCAGCTTAGGGGGGGGCTGGGGCACAGATACGCAGTATTTT; CDR3 protein: CASSLGGGWGTDTQYF; V gene: TRBV11-2; clone size: -; J gene: TRBJ2-3; D gene: -
CDR3 DNA: TGTGCCAGTAGTATGGGGCCATCACCCCTCCACTTT; CDR3 protein: CASSMGPSPLHF; V gene: TRBV19; clone size: -; J gene: TRBJ1-6; D gene: -
CDR3 DNA: TGTGCCAGCTCAGCGACAGGGTTGAGCAATCAGCCCCAGCATTTT; CDR3 protein: CASSATGLSNQPQHF; V gene: TRBV18; clone size: few; J gene: TRBJ1-5; D gene: TRBD1
CDR3 DNA: TGCGCCAGCAGCGGACAGGGAAATTCACCCCTCCACTTT; CDR3 protein: CASSGQGNSPLHF; V gene: TRBV5-1; clone size: once; J gene: TRBJ1-6; D gene: TRBD1
CDR3 DNA: TGCGCCAGCAGCAGGGAGAGCTCCTATAATTCACCCCTCCACTTT; CDR3 protein: CASSRESSYNSPLHF; V gene: TRBV5-1; clone size: -; J gene: TRBJ1-6; D gene: -
CDR3 DNA: TGTGCCAGCAGCTTAGTCCACGCTTTAGCTGGAAACACCATATATTTT; CDR3 protein: CASSLVHALAGNTIYF; V gene: TRBV7-2; clone size: -; J gene: TRBJ1-3; D gene: -
CDR3 DNA: TGTGCTAGTGGCGGTAGTTATAGCAATCAGCCCCAGCATTTT; CDR3 protein: CASGGSYSNQPQHF; V gene: TRBV12-5; clone size: -; J gene: TRBJ1-5; D gene: -
CDR3 DNA: TGTGCCAGCAGCTTAGCGCTAATGGGGGGGGCTGGTCAGCCCCAGCATTTT; CDR3 protein: CASSLALMGGAGQPQHF; V gene: TRBV7-2; clone size: -; J gene: TRBJ1-5; D gene: -
CDR3 DNA: TGCGCCAGCAGCTTGCTCACGGGGGGTCCCTATAATTCACCCCTCCACTTT; CDR3 protein: CASSLLTGGPYNSPLHF; V gene: TRBV5-1; clone size: -; J gene: TRBJ1-6; D gene: -
CDR3 DNA: TGTGCCAGCAGCTTGGACAGATATAATTCACCCCTCCACTTT; CDR3 protein: CASSLDRYNSPLHF; V gene: TRBV5-4; clone size: -; J gene: TRBJ1-6; D gene: -
CDR3 DNA: TGTGCCTGGAACTCCCCCGGGACAGGACTTGAAAAACTGTTTTTT; CDR3 protein: CAWNSPGTGLEKLFF; V gene: TRBV30; clone size: -; J gene: TRBJ1-4; D gene: TRBD1
CDR3 DNA: TGTGCCAGCAGCCCTTGGGACAGCCAGAGCTATGGCTACACCTTC; CDR3 protein: CASSPWDSQSYGYTF; V gene: TRBV14; clone size: -; J gene: TRBJ1-2; D gene: TRBD1
CDR3 DNA: TGTGCCAGCAGCCTGGGCAGGGAATACGATGAGCAGTTCTTC; CDR3 protein: CASSLGREYDEQFF; V gene: TRBV6-5; clone size: once; J gene: TRBJ2-1; D gene: -
CDR3 DNA: TGTGCCAGCAGCCGAGGACTGGGCTATGAAGCTTTCTTT; CDR3 protein: CASSRGLGYEAFF; V gene: TRBV7-3; clone size: -; J gene: TRBJ1-1; D gene: -
CDR3 DNA: TGTGCCAGCAGCCAAGATCCCAGGTTCTTTGGAAACACCATATATTTT; CDR3 protein: CASSQDPRFFGNTIYF; V gene: TRBV3-1/TRBV3-2; clone size: -; J gene: TRBJ1-3; D gene: -
CDR3 DNA: TGTGCCAGCAGCCAAGCCGGGACTAAGGGGGATACGCAGTATTTT; CDR3 protein: CASSQAGTKGDTQYF; V gene: TRBV3-1/TRBV3-2; clone size: -; J gene: TRBJ2-3; D gene: TRBD2
CDR3 DNA: TGTGCCAGCAGCACTCAGGGGCGAGGGGAGCAGTACTTC; CDR3 protein: CASSTQGRGEQYF; V gene: TRBV11-2; clone size: -; J gene: TRBJ2-7; D gene: -
CDR3 DNA: TGTGCCAGCACCCACCGGACAGGGCCTAATTCACCCCTCCACTTT; CDR3 protein: CASTHRTGPNSPLHF; V gene: TRBV27; clone size: -; J gene: TRBJ1-6; D gene: TRBD1
CDR3 DNA: TGTGCCAGCAGCGAATCCCTGACCGACAGGGTCTTCTCCTACGAGCAGTACTTC; CDR3 protein: CASSESLTDRVFSYEQYF; V gene: TRBV6-2/TRBV6-3; clone size: few; J gene: TRBJ2-7; D gene: TRBD1
CDR3 DNA: TGTGCCAGCAGCCGCAGGTGGACAGGGGACTATTCACCCCTCCACTTT; CDR3 protein: CASSRRWTGDYSPLHF; V gene: TRBV11-2; clone size: -; J gene: TRBJ1-6; D gene: TRBD1
CDR3 DNA: TGTGCCATCAGTGACGCGGGAGATCAGCCCCAGCATTTT; CDR3 protein: CAISDAGDQPQHF; V gene: TRBV10-3; clone size: -; J gene: TRBJ1-5; D gene: -
CDR3 DNA: TGTGCCAGCAGCGGGGGCGGCCCCTACGAGCAGTACTTC; CDR3 protein: CASSGGGPYEQYF; V gene: TRBV7-2; clone size: -; J gene: TRBJ2-7; D gene: -
CDR3 DNA: TGTGCCAGCAGCCCAGGACTAGCGGGGGGCTACTCCTACGAGCAGTACTTC; CDR3 protein: CASSPGLAGGYSYEQYF; V gene: TRBV9; clone size: once; J gene: TRBJ2-7; D gene: TRBD2
CDR3 DNA: TGTGCCAGCAGCTCACAAACAGGGGGTCTTGGCTACACCTTC; CDR3 protein: CASSSQTGGLGYTF; V gene: TRBV7-3; clone size: -; J gene: TRBJ1-2; D gene: TRBD1
CDR3 DNA: TGTGCCAGCAGCGTAGTTGACGGAGATCAGCCCCAGCATTTT; CDR3 protein: CASSVVDGDQPQHF; V gene: TRBV9; clone size: -; J gene: TRBJ1-5; D gene: -
CDR3 DNA: TGCGCCAGCAGCACGGCAAGGCGGAATGAGCAGTTCTTC; CDR3 protein: CASSTARRNEQFF; V gene: TRBV5-1; clone size: -; J gene: TRBJ2-1; D gene: -
CDR3 DNA: TGTGCCAGCAGCCTGACAGGGGAAAATCAGAGGTCAAAACTGTTTTTT; CDR3 protein: CASSLTGENQRSKLFF; V gene: TRBV7-8; clone size: once; J gene: TRBJ1-4; D gene: TRBD1
CDR3 DNA: TGTGCCAGCAGCCCCCGTCTGGGGGCGGTAGGCTACACCTTC; CDR3 protein: CASSPRLGAVGYTF; V gene: TRBV7-2; clone size: -; J gene: TRBJ1-2; D gene: -
CDR3 DNA: TGCGCCAGCAGTGAGGAACCCTCGGGCAGGGGGACCGGGGAGCTGTTTTTT; CDR3 protein: CASSEEPSGRGTGELFF; V gene: TRBV10-1; clone size: -; J gene: TRBJ2-2; D gene: TRBD1